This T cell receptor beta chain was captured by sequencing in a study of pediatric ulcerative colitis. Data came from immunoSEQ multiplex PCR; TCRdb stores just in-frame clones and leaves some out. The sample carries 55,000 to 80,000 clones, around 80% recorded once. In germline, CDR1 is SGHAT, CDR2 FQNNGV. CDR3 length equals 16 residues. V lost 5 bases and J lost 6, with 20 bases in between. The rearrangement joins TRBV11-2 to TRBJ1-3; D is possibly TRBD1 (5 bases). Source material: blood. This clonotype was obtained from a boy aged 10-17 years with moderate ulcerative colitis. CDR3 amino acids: CASSLRFWGFENTIYF. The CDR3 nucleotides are TGTGCCAGCAGCCTACGGTTTTGGGGGTTCGAAAACACCATATATTTT.